Presented here are 21 T cell receptor beta chains from one specimen sequenced in a study of OX40 agonist ivuxolimab in advanced cancers. Some clones are missing from TCRdb's copy, which holds only in-frame ones; the method was immunoSEQ multiplex PCR. The top ten clones hold over 9% of a sample with roughly 63,000 clones, nearly 90% of them seen once. Sample: CD4+ or CD8+ T cells sorted from blood, taken in a trial of the OX40 agonist ivuxolimab. The receptors come from an adult with an advanced solid tumor such as melanoma, head and neck, liver or kidney cancer.

This clone has a handful of counts. This chain connects TRBV19 to TRBJ1-5; D not certain. The V gene's germline CDR1 is LNHDA and CDR2 SQIVND (reference sequence). V was pared by 10 bases and J by 4 bases, with 11 bases between. This CDR3 spans 12 amino acids. Here the CDR3 DNA reads TGTGCCATTGGTACGGGAAATCAGCCCCAGCATTTT. The encoded protein is CAIGTGNQPQHF.

The chain couples TRBV5-5 to TRBJ2-7; TRBD2 matches 9 bases. CDR1 is SGHKS and CDR2 is YYEKEE in the germline V gene (reference sequence). V lost 0 bases and J lost 5; bases outside the gene matches: 6. This CDR3 has 15 amino acids. The CDR3 here is CASSLGLAGLHEQYV. The CDR3 DNA is TGTGCCAGCAGCTTGGGCCTAGCGGGACTACACGAGCAGTACGTC.

The chain is built from TRBV28 and TRBJ1-3; 7 nucleotides align to TRBD1. Germline V gene sequence: CDR1 MDHEN, CDR2 SYDVKM. The junction had 11 bases not matched to a gene; V was cut back by 6 bases and J by 0 bases. The CDR3 has 17 residues. CDR3 nucleotides: TGTGCCAGCAGGCCGGAACAGGGGACGGGCTCTGGAAACACCATATATTTT. Residues: CASRPEQGTGSGNTIYF.

The chain recombines TRBV4-3 with TRBJ2-7; the D call may be TRBD1 or TRBD2 (5 bases each). V lost 0 bases to trimming and J lost 3 bases, with 24 bases between them. Germline CDR1 LGHNA, CDR2 YSLEER. CDR3 length: 19 amino acids. The CDR3 sequence: CASSQDKTVGEGPHYEQYV. The CDR3 region has the DNA TGCGCCAGCAGCCAAGACAAAACCGTCGGAGAGGGACCACACTACGAGCAGTACGTC.

This clone came up once. The J gene is TRBJ1-4, the V gene TRBV6-5; tentative D call: TRBD1 (6 bases). This CDR3 spans 13 amino acids. Trimming left V 8 bases short and J 7 bases short, with 14 bases between. The germline V gene has CDR1 MNHEY and CDR2 SVGAGI. The CDR3 coding sequence is TGTGCCAGCGCAGTAAAGGGGGGTGAAAAACTGTTTTTT. Amino acid sequence: CASAVKGGEKLFF.

The V gene is TRBV28, the J gene TRBJ2-2; TRBD2 matches at 7 bases. The CDR3 has 16 amino acids. The germline gives CDR1 MDHEN, CDR2 SYDVKM. The V segment lost 2 bases and the J segment 5 bases; nucleotides outside the gene matches: 8. The chain's CDR3 is CASSLASSGETGELFF. The CDR3 coding sequence is TGTGCCAGCAGTTTAGCCTCTAGCGGCGAGACCGGGGAGCTGTTTTTT.

The J gene is TRBJ1-1, the V gene TRBV6-5; D uncertain. Germline CDR1 reads MNHEY; CDR2 reads SVGAGI. Trimming pared 2 bases from V and 8 bases from J, leaving 9 bases between. This CDR3 contains 12 residues. The DNA for the CDR3 is TGTGCCAGCAGTTACACGAGACAAGAAGCTTTCTTT. Its translation: CASSYTRQEAFF.

The V call is TRBV7-9, the J call TRBJ2-2; TRBD2 matches 11 bases. The CDR3 extends over 17 amino acids. Germline values: CDR1 SEHNR, CDR2 FQNEAQ (reference sequence). The V gene end was trimmed by 6 bases and the J gene end by 0 bases; junction bases not matched to a gene: 6. The CDR3 reads CASSLAGGFANTGELFF. In DNA form, the CDR3 reads TGTGCCAGCAGTCTAGCGGGAGGCTTCGCGAACACCGGGGAGCTGTTTTTT.

This clone was detected once. The chain employs TRBV19 and TRBJ1-1; D uncertain. V shed 10 bases and J shed 7 bases, with 13 bases lying between them. The germline V gene encodes CDR1 LNHDA and CDR2 SQIVND (reference sequence). This CDR3 is built from 11 residues. CDR3 DNA: TGTGCCATCATCTTCGGGGATGAAGCTTTCTTT. Its protein is CAIIFGDEAFF.

This clone was recorded once. The rearrangement uses TRBV28 and TRBJ2-1; 8 nucleotides align to TRBD2. The germline gives CDR1 MDHEN, CDR2 SYDVKM. The CDR3 totals 14 residues. V shed 6 bases and J 3 bases; nucleotides not matched to a gene: 4. The DNA of the CDR3 is TGTGCCAGCAGGCTAGCGGGTAACTACAATGAGCAGTTCTTC. Its translation: CASRLAGNYNEQFF.

The CDR3 loop reads CATNPVGSNYGYTF. The CDR3 region has the DNA TGTGCCACCAACCCCGTAGGGAGTAACTATGGCTACACCTTC. The chain employs TRBV6-6 and TRBJ1-2; D is undetermined. Trimming pared 10 bases from V and 1 base from J, leaving 16 bases between. The CDR3 sequence is 14 residues long. The V gene's germline CDR1 is MNHNY and CDR2 SVGAGI (reference sequence).

CDR3 sequence reads: CASSLALGTGPEKLFF. As DNA, the CDR3 is TGTGCCAGCAGCTTAGCGCTCGGGACAGGGCCAGAAAAACTGTTTTTT. This chain uses TRBV7-6 with TRBJ1-4, with 9 positions matching TRBD1. V was pared by 0 bases and J by 8 bases, with 7 bases of the junction left unmatched. Germline V gene sequence: CDR1 SGHVS, CDR2 FNYEAQ. This CDR3 contains 16 residues.

The chain recombines TRBV11-2 with TRBJ1-3; D possibly corresponds to TRBD1 (5 bases). Between the trimmed V and J ends, which lost 6 bases and 0 bases, there was a span of 12 bases. The CDR3 spans 15 residues. CDR1 and CDR2 (germline): SGHAT, FQNNGV. This CDR3 is CASSSGRFSGNTIYF. As DNA, the CDR3 is TGTGCCAGCAGTTCGGGACGCTTCTCTGGAAACACCATATATTTT.

The chain recombines TRBV7-6 with TRBJ2-2, with D unresolved. CDR1 is SGHVS and CDR2 is FNYEAQ in the germline V gene. CDR3 size: 16 residues. Trimming took off 0 bases at V and 4 bases at J, with 12 bases between the two ends. Here the CDR3 reads CASSLAGPYSTGELFF. The CDR3 DNA sequence: TGTGCCAGCAGCTTAGCGGGCCCCTACTCCACCGGGGAGCTGTTTTTT.

The gene calls are TRBV5-1 and TRBJ2-1; 10 bases match TRBD2. The V gene's germline CDR1 is SGHRS and CDR2 YFSETQ. V gave up 4 bases and J gave up 4 bases; unmatched junction bases: 5. The length of the CDR3 is 15 residues. CDR3 DNA: TGCGCCAGCAGCCTGACTAGCGGGTCTTACAATGAGCAGTTCTTC. Translated, it gives CASSLTSGSYNEQFF. The full variable domain, rest sourced from reference TRBV5-1 and TRBJ2-1, is KAGVTQTPRYLIKTRGQQVTLSCSPISGHRSVSWYQQTPGQGLQFLFEYFSETQRNKGNFPGRFSGRQFSNSRSEMNVSTLELGDSALYLCASSLTSGSYNEQFFGPGTRLTVL.

The gene calls are TRBV5-5 and TRBJ1-5; D is unresolved. V was cut by 0 bases and J by 4 bases, with 2 bases left in between. The CDR3 consists of 12 residues. Germline values: CDR1 SGHKS, CDR2 YYEKEE (reference sequence). Here the CDR3 reads CASSLGNQPQHF. The CDR3 DNA reads as TGTGCCAGCAGCTTGGGGAATCAGCCCCAGCATTTT.

Only one count was recorded for this clone. This chain joins TRBV5-1 and TRBJ2-5; D tentatively reads TRBD1 or TRBD2 (5 bases each). The CDR3 extends over 14 amino acids. Germline V lookup: CDR1 SGHRS, CDR2 YFSETQ. V dropped 4 bases and J dropped 4 bases, with 14 bases sitting between them. The CDR3 is CASSRDGPSETQYF. CDR3 sequence (DNA): TGCGCCAGCAGCCGGGACGGTCCCTCAGAGACCCAGTACTTC.

The chain has TRBV6-6 and TRBJ2-3; the match to TRBD1 covers 9 bases. CDR1 MNHNY and CDR2 SVGAGI come from the germline V gene (reference sequence). Germline trimming cut 7 bases from V and 6 bases from J; bases unmatched to any gene: 11. The CDR3 is 15 residues long. This chain's CDR3 is CASTIDRGSGDTQYF. DNA of the CDR3: TGTGCCAGCACCATCGACAGGGGGAGCGGTGATACGCAGTATTTT.

The chain is built from TRBV2 and TRBJ1-1; D possibly corresponds to TRBD1 (6 bases). The germline V and J ends were trimmed by 4 bases and 8 bases, with 20 bases remaining between them. Germline V lookup: CDR1 SNHLY, CDR2 FYNNEI. The CDR3 covers 15 residues. The DNA of the CDR3 is TGTGCCAGCAGTGGCCGCTACTTAGGTACAGGGGAAGCTTTCTTT. This gives the protein CASSGRYLGTGEAFF.

The chain has TRBV11-2 and TRBJ2-7, with 7 bases identical to TRBD2. Germline loops: CDR1 SGHAT, CDR2 FQNNGV. V lost 3 bases and J lost 4; bases outside the gene matches: 6. CDR3 length: 14 amino acids. The CDR3 region is CASSLGGGPYEQYF. In DNA form, the CDR3 reads TGTGCCAGCAGCTTGGGGGGAGGGCCATACGAGCAGTACTTC.

This chain uses TRBV11-2 with TRBJ2-1, with a possible D match to TRBD2 (6 bases). V lost 3 bases to trimming and J lost 15 bases, with 12 bases between them. This CDR3 has 11 amino acids. In germline, CDR1 is SGHAT, CDR2 FQNNGV. Written as DNA, the CDR3 is TGTGCCAGCAGCTTTCGGGAGCGAAGGTTCTTC. Translating gives CASSFRERRFF.